Reported below is one T cell receptor (beta chain). It has no known antigen specificity. No much larger clone is present one base from it, and per-base qualities are unavailable. The junction carries 17 bases between V and J, which are trimmed by 5 bases and 4 bases respectively. The CDR3 measures 15 amino acids from cysteine to phenylalanine. Only CDR3 DNA remains: 45 bases, in frame from the first base. CDR1 SGHVS and CDR2 FQNEAQ are derived from the germline V gene. Enrolling through a virtual design, the prospective study's participants ranged in age from roughly 18 to 90 years and lived across roughly 23 United States geographic areas. In the prospective study, cohorts were assigned on the basis of participant-reported clinical history obtained from a screening survey and a study questionnaire. ImmuneRACE Cohort 3 recovered participants were defined by two consecutive negative NP/OP PCR tests, healthcare professional clearance, or symptom resolution. Each participant in the prospective study had whole blood, serum and a nasopharyngeal or oropharyngeal swab collected by mobile phlebotomists. Participants in the prospective study had the option to provide additional blood draws and questionnaires over a 2-month period. Blood samples from the prospective study were shipped frozen or at room temperature prior to DNA extraction.

These data originate in a study of blood T cell repertoires in COVID-19 (TCRdb year 2020). In terms of the full investigation: Samples from collaborators originated in the United States, Italy and Spain and spanned both the acute and convalescent phases of COVID-19. The prospective study material was composed of cDNA or gDNA derived from T cells, B-cell-depleted T cells, or PBMCs. Deeply sampled blood TCRbeta repertoires from subjects exposed to, actively infected with, or recovered from COVID-19 were included in the dataset. A freely available public database, intended as a resource for researchers studying the immune response to SARS-CoV-2, is where the repertoires were released. Samples came from the ongoing ImmuneRACE study (first 160 participants) plus 1,254 subjects from 6 global collaborators. A de-identified subject ID, COVID-19 status, age in years and sex were almost always included in the sample metadata. Where HLA class I and class II types were available, the types were taken from metadata supplied by the sample provider, not from assay-based typing.

TCRbeta CDR3 regions were amplified from genomic DNA using the immunoSEQ Assay, a bias-controlled multiplex PCR. As for the original processing: Within the assay, amplification of reference gene primers was used to estimate how many nucleated cells each sample contained. Sequence reads were collapsed and filtered to measure the absolute abundance of every unique TCRbeta CDR3 rearrangement. Productive Simpson clonality was computed per sample as the square root of Simpson's diversity index over productive rearrangements. TCRdb limited this immuneACCESS table to in-frame rearrangements with V and J called. A share of clones is missing; checked studies link under half to unresolved V genes, and the rest is unexplained. The DNA gave D and trimming, while V, J and clone size come from that table. Present in this sample are fewer than 400,000 clones, just under 90% of which were seen just once. The ten top clones hold roughly 10% of the sample.

Paper-wide results and their limitations: The quantity of clinical and demographic metadata differed by source and by participant and was supplied without curation.

The V and J genes are TRBV7-8 and TRBJ1-1; a weak D assignment points to TRBD1 (5 bases agree). This TCR was sampled from a woman between 50 and 59 years old who had recovered from COVID-19. Sequencing input: PBMCs or T cells enriched from blood (not recorded which). The CDR3 corresponds to CASSPALSGGTEAFF. The nucleotide sequence reads as follows: TGTGCCAGCAGCCCCGCCCTATCGGGGGGCACTGAAGCTTTCTTT.